This T cell receptor (beta chain) appears in the sequencing data of a study of blood T cell repertoires in COVID-19. Participant age was roughly 18 to 100 years, and participants resided in fewer than 25 US areas. In germline, CDR1 is MDHEN, CDR2 SYDVKM. The CDR3 length is 18 residues. Losses at the gene ends were 5 bases for V and 2 bases for J; bases not matched to a gene: 13. TCRdb's copy holds only in-frame clones and misses some; the assay was immunoSEQ multiplex PCR. The sample records about 130,000 clones, roughly 80% being singletons. The chain employs TRBV28 and TRBJ1-4; TRBD1 matches at 8 bases. The clonotype originates from a man in his forties or fifties who had recovered from COVID-19. The sequenced sample was PBMCs or T cells enriched from blood (not recorded which). CDR3 coding DNA: TGTGCCAGCAGTCCGCTTCGCAGGGGGCGCTTCACTAATGAAAAACTGTTTTTT. It encodes CASSPLRRGRFTNEKLFF.